A single sample is the source of the 32 T cell receptor beta chains below, sequenced in a study of cytomegalovirus exposure and HLA in healthy donors. In the PCR, 60 Vbeta and 13 Jbeta primers were used. Profiled with immunoSEQ multiplex PCR; TCRdb holds only in-frame clones, not every one. The profile shows about 98,000 clones, roughly 80% of them singletons. The sequencing input was PBMCs. These receptor sequences come from a man in his 60s in good health and CMV-seropositive.

The J gene is TRBJ1-2, the V gene TRBV28; no reliable D call. Trimming stripped 5 bases from V and 6 bases from J, with 10 bases between. CDR1 and CDR2 from the germline V gene are MDHEN and SYDVKM. The CDR3 covers 12 residues. CDR3 protein: CASSGSGNGYTF. CDR3 nucleotides: TGTGCCAGCAGTGGGTCGGGGAATGGCTACACCTTC.

This rearrangement joins TRBV4-3 to TRBJ1-5, with D perhaps matching TRBD1 (5 bases). The V end lost 0 bases, the J end lost 4 bases, and 13 bases lay between the germline ends. CDR3 length: 16 amino acids. Germline lookup yields CDR1 LGHNA and CDR2 YSLEER. CDR3 DNA: TGCGCCAGCAGCCAAGATAATTTGGGGGGAAATCAGCCCCAGCATTTT. This encodes CASSQDNLGGNQPQHF.

The chain recombines TRBV6-1 with TRBJ2-5; TRBD1 aligns across 9 bases. With the DNA end fitting TRBJ2-7 better, the J assignment may be wrong. Germline CDR1 MNHNS, CDR2 SASEGT. CDR3 size: 14 residues. CDR3 sequence: CASRTGTGPYEQYF. The CDR3 DNA is TGTGCCAGCAGAACCGGGACAGGGCCTTACGAGCAGTACTTC.

The CDR3 DNA reads TGTGCCACCAGCAGAGATGGCTGGGGAAACACCATATATTTT. Translating it yields CATSRDGWGNTIYF. The rearrangement joins TRBV15 to TRBJ1-3; D gene ambiguous. CDR1 and CDR2 (germline): LNHNV, YYDKDF (reference sequence). This CDR3 has 14 amino acids. V dropped 0 bases and J dropped 4 bases, with 7 bases sitting between them.

In its sample, this clone was seen a few times. The V gene is TRBV29-1, the J gene TRBJ1-1; D is unresolved. V lost 6 bases and J lost 4, with 15 bases in between. Germline lookup yields CDR1 SQVTM and CDR2 ANQGSEA. The CDR3 loop spans 13 amino acids. CDR3 loop: CSVNAQAGTEAFF. CDR3 in DNA: TGCAGCGTGAACGCGCAGGCGGGCACTGAAGCTTTCTTT.

This chain links TRBV18 with TRBJ2-3, with TRBD2 matching over 9 bases. The germline CDR1 and CDR2 sequences are KGHSH and LQKENI. V lost 2 bases, J lost 4 bases, and 1 base stayed unmatched. There are 14 residues in the CDR3. The CDR3, as DNA: TGTGCCAGCTCACCAGGCGGGGGGGCAGATACGCAGTATTTT. Its protein product is CASSPGGGADTQYF.

The chain carries TRBV7-3 and TRBJ2-5; D uncertain. The CDR3 loop spans 14 amino acids. CDR1 is SGHTA and CDR2 is FQGTGA in the germline V gene. The ends were cut back, 6 bases at V and 2 bases at J, with 13 bases in the middle. CDR3 in amino acids: CASSLGPIQETQYF. The CDR3 DNA reads as TGTGCCAGCAGTCTGGGCCCGATACAAGAGACCCAGTACTTC.

The rearrangement links TRBV7-2 to TRBJ1-4; D might be TRBD1 (6 bases). Per germline, CDR1 SGHTA and CDR2 FQGNSA. Between the trimmed V and J ends, which lost 1 base and 4 bases, there was a span of 10 bases. CDR3 size: 15 residues. The DNA for the CDR3 is TGTGCCAGCAGCTTAGGGCAGGGGAGTAATGAAAAACTGTTTTTT. As protein: CASSLGQGSNEKLFF. The whole variable domain, remainder taken from reference TRBV7-2 and TRBJ1-4, is GAGVSQSPSNKVTEKGKDVELRCDPISGHTALYWYRQSLGQGLEFLIYFQGNSAPDKSGLPSDRFSAERTGGSVSTLTIQRTQQEDSAVYLCASSLGQGSNEKLFFGSGTQLSVL.

The V gene is TRBV15, the J gene TRBJ2-2; TRBD2 aligns across 11 bases. Trimming cost V 5 bases and J 5 bases; bases outside gene matches: 7. The germline gives CDR1 LNHNV, CDR2 YYDKDF (reference sequence). This CDR3 has 16 amino acids. CDR3 residues: CATSSPGTSGTGELFF. The CDR3 bases are TGTGCCACCAGCTCCCCCGGGACTAGCGGAACCGGGGAGCTGTTTTTT.

The chain is built from TRBV2 and TRBJ2-5; 12 bases align to TRBD1. Losses at the gene ends were 9 bases for V and 5 bases for J; bases not matched to a gene: 1. The CDR3 has 12 amino acids. Germline loops: CDR1 SNHLY, CDR2 FYNNEI. For the CDR3, the DNA is TGTGCCAGGGGACAGGGGGCGGAGACCCAGTACTTC. Translating it yields CARGQGAETQYF.

The chain is built from TRBV4-1 and TRBJ2-7, with 7 bases matching TRBD1. This CDR3 comprises 14 residues. CDR1 MGHRA and CDR2 YSYEKL come from the germline V gene. The ends lost 3 bases at V and 4 bases at J; junction bases unmatched: 6. The CDR3 DNA is TGCGCCAGCAGCCAGGCTGGACAGGTTTACGAGCAGTACTTC. This translates into CASSQAGQVYEQYF.

The V call is TRBV5-5, the J call TRBJ2-7, with 9 nucleotides matching TRBD2. The CDR3 length is 17 residues. The germline gives CDR1 SGHKS, CDR2 YYEKEE (reference sequence). Trimming cost V 1 base and J 0 bases; bases outside gene matches: 8. CDR3 region: CASSLLGGGGSSYEQYF. The CDR3 coding sequence is TGTGCCAGCAGCTTGCTCGGCGGGGGGGGGAGCTCCTACGAGCAGTACTTC. Looking up the rest from reference TRBV5-5 and TRBJ2-7 gives the full variable domain: DAGVTQSPTHLIKTRGQQVTLRCSPISGHKSVSWYQQVLGQGPQFIFQYYEKEERGRGNFPDRFSARQFPNYSSELNVNALLLGDSALYLCASSLLGGGGSSYEQYFGPGTRLTVT.

The chain recombines TRBV28 with TRBJ2-7, with D maybe TRBD1 (6 bases). The V and J ends lost 8 bases and 3 bases respectively, with 11 bases between them. CDR3 length: 12 residues. The germline V gene has CDR1 MDHEN and CDR2 SYDVKM. CDR3: CASGTTNYEQYF. The CDR3 region has the DNA TGTGCCAGCGGGACAACAAACTACGAGCAGTACTTC. Full variable domain (rest looked up from reference TRBV28 and TRBJ2-7): DVKVTQSSRYLVKRTGEKVFLECVQDMDHENMFWYRQDPGLGLRLIYFSYDVKMKEKGDIPEGYSVSREKKERFSLILESASTNQTSMYLCASGTTNYEQYFGPGTRLTVT.

This chain connects TRBV5-4 to TRBJ2-7, with 10 bases fitting TRBD2. This CDR3 is 17 amino acids long. CDR1 is SGHNT and CDR2 is YYREEE in the germline V gene (reference sequence). V lost 3 bases, J lost 5 bases, and 14 bases stayed unmatched. The CDR3 here is CASSSKRGGAATNEQYF. The CDR3 DNA reads as TGTGCCAGCAGCTCCAAGCGGGGGGGGGCCGCGACCAACGAGCAGTACTTC. Variable domain in full (rest from reference TRBV5-4 and TRBJ2-7): ETGVTQSPTHLIKTRGQQVTLRCSSQSGHNTVSWYQQALGQGPQFIFQYYREEENGRGNFPPRFSGLQFPNYSSELNVNALELDDSALYLCASSSKRGGAATNEQYFGPGTRLTVT.

The chain couples TRBV6-6 to TRBJ2-7; 10 bases are shared with TRBD2. CDR3 length: 16 residues. J lost 3 bases, V lost 6 bases, and 11 bases had no gene match. The germline V gene encodes CDR1 MNHNY and CDR2 SVGAGI (reference sequence). The CDR3 region has the DNA TGTGCCAGCAGACTCACCCGGACTAGCGGCGGCTACGAGCAGTACTTC. This gives the protein CASRLTRTSGGYEQYF.

In this sample, this clone turned up a few times. This chain joins TRBV30 and TRBJ2-3, with a tentative D call TRBD2 (5 bases). CDR3 length equals 15 residues. Trimming took off 3 bases at V and 3 bases at J, with 16 bases between the two ends. CDR1 is GTSNPN, CDR2 SVGIG, per germline (reference sequence). Written as DNA, the CDR3 is TGTGCCTGGAGACCGGCCTTAAGCGGAACAGATACGCAGTATTTT. Translating gives CAWRPALSGTDTQYF.

The genes are TRBV14 and TRBJ1-5, with D unclear. The CDR3 consists of 11 residues. V was shortened by 1 base and J by 11 bases, with 6 bases between the two germline ends. From germline, CDR1 is SGHDN and CDR2 FVKESK. CDR3 loop: CASSQGGTQHF. The CDR3 DNA is TGTGCCAGCAGCCAAGGAGGAACCCAGCATTTT.

This clone was counted a single time. The rearrangement links TRBV6-1 to TRBJ2-1; TRBD2 matches at 10 bases. V shed 2 bases and J 12 bases; nucleotides not matched to a gene: 13. The CDR3 covers 16 residues. Germline V gives CDR1 MNHNS, CDR2 SASEGT. In DNA form, the CDR3 reads TGTGCCAGCAGTGAAATGAGGCTAGCGGGGGTTTTCGGGCAGTTCTTC. Encoded protein: CASSEMRLAGVFGQFF.

The rearrangement joins TRBV10-3 to TRBJ1-4; 10 bases map to TRBD1. This CDR3 region has 15 residues. Germline V gene sequence: CDR1 ENHRY, CDR2 SYGVKD. V trimming: 4 bases; J trimming: 8 bases; junction bases outside the gene matches: 7. Written as DNA, the CDR3 is TGTGCCATCAGTGCGGGGACAGGGGTAGGCGAAAAACTGTTTTTT. This translates into CAISAGTGVGEKLFF.

The chain links TRBV9 to TRBJ2-1, with D perhaps matching TRBD2 (5 bases). This CDR3 comprises 15 residues. Germline V CDR1 and CDR2: SGDLS, YYNGEE. Trimming removed 4 bases from V and 0 bases from J, with 11 bases in between. CDR3 residues: CASSPRRASYNEQFF. The CDR3 DNA reads as TGTGCCAGCAGCCCCCGGCGGGCCTCCTACAATGAGCAGTTCTTC.

Comment on this clone: The same CDR3 can be traced to other DNA sequences in this sample. V gene TRBV7-9 combines with J gene TRBJ1-2; TRBD1 might be the D (6 bases). CDR3 length: 12 residues. V was pared by 5 bases and J by 2 bases, with 6 bases between. Germline V lookup: CDR1 SEHNR, CDR2 FQNEAQ (reference sequence). The CDR3 reads CASSRGNYGYTF. The DNA for the CDR3 is TGTGCCAGCAGCAGGGGGAACTATGGCTACACCTTC.

This clone occurred once. V is TRBV27 and J is TRBJ2-5, with D perhaps matching TRBD2 (5 bases). Trimming took off 6 bases at V and 5 bases at J, with 19 bases between the two ends. The CDR3 has 15 residues. Germline CDR1 MNHEY, CDR2 SMNVEV (reference sequence). The DNA of the CDR3 is TGTGCCAGCAGAGACCTCGGACGAAGAGGGGAGACCCAGTACTTC. Translation gives CASRDLGRRGETQYF.

The CDR3 here is CASSLALTGELFF. In DNA, the CDR3 is TGTGCCAGCAGCTTGGCCCTCACCGGGGAGCTGTTTTTT. The V call is TRBV5-4, the J call TRBJ2-2; D remains ambiguous. The V gene's germline CDR1 is SGHNT and CDR2 YYREEE (reference sequence). The ends were cut back, 0 bases at V and 4 bases at J, with 4 bases in the middle. This CDR3 is built from 13 residues.

This chain joins TRBV7-6 and TRBJ1-6; possibly TRBD1 for D (6 bases). The CDR3 loop spans 17 amino acids. Germline CDR1 SGHVS, CDR2 FNYEAQ. Trimming removed 1 base from V and 5 bases from J, with 15 bases in between. In DNA, the CDR3 is TGTGCCAGCAGCTTAGGTTCAGGGGCTAAGAATAATTCACCCCTCCACTTT. Residues: CASSLGSGAKNNSPLHF. Variable domain in full (rest from reference TRBV7-6 and TRBJ1-6): GAGVSQSPRYKVTKRGQDVALRCDPISGHVSLYWYRQALGQGPEFLTYFNYEAQQDKSGLPNDRFSAERPEGSISTLTIQRTEQRDSAMYRCASSLGSGAKNNSPLHFGNGTRLTVT.

V usage is TRBV2 and J usage is TRBJ1-6; perhaps TRBD1 as D (5 bases). Germline CDR1 reads SNHLY; CDR2 reads FYNNEI. Trimming left V 4 bases short and J 10 bases short, with 20 bases between. The CDR3 length is 16 residues. In DNA form, the CDR3 reads TGTGCCAGCAGTGCGGCAGGGATTAGGGTGGGGTCACCCCTCCACTTT. Amino acid sequence: CASSAAGIRVGSPLHF.

As to this clone: A junction end diverges from the germline sequence, so it may reflect a read error. The identical CDR3 is also encoded by other nucleotide sequences in the sample. The CDR3 reads CASIPGTGGEKLFF. The DNA for the CDR3 is TGTGCCAGCATTCCCGGGACAGGCGGTGAAAAACTGTTTTTC. J is TRBJ1-4 and V is TRBV2; 8 nucleotides line up with TRBD1. The CDR3 consists of 14 residues. Germline CDR1 SNHLY, CDR2 FYNNEI.

The chain carries TRBV27 and TRBJ2-7; 10 positions agree with TRBD1. The CDR3 consists of 15 residues. V shed 4 bases and J 4 bases; nucleotides not matched to a gene: 7. Germline V gene data show CDR1 as MNHEY and CDR2 as SMNVEV (reference sequence). The chain's CDR3 is CASSSGQGVSYEQYF. CDR3 sequence (DNA): TGTGCCAGCAGTTCCGGACAGGGGGTTTCGTACGAGCAGTACTTC.

V and J are TRBV7-2 and TRBJ2-7; D uncertain. Germline V lookup: CDR1 SGHTA, CDR2 FQGNSA. V lost 4 bases and J lost 1, with 5 bases in between. This CDR3 is built from 12 residues. CDR3 nucleotides: TGTGCCAGCAGCTCAACATCCTACGAGCAGTACTTC. This sequence encodes CASSSTSYEQYF.

Remarks on this clone: A junction end diverges from the germline sequence, so it may reflect a read error. The chain carries TRBV11-3 and TRBJ2-1; D may be TRBD1 (6 bases). CDR1 is SGHNT, CDR2 YENEEA, per germline. The CDR3 is 16 amino acids. Here the CDR3 reads CASSSTFTGSSNEQFF. In nucleotides, the CDR3 is TGTGCCAGCAGCTCAACCTTCACAGGGTCCTCCAATGAGCAGTTCTTC.

The gene calls are TRBV6-5 and TRBJ2-7; TRBD1 matches at 8 bases. The length of the CDR3 is 13 residues. CDR1 is MNHEY, CDR2 SVGAGI, per germline. Trimming took 2 bases from V and 13 from J; bases not matched to a gene: 10. The CDR3 here is CASSYTGQVGRYF. The DNA of the CDR3 is TGTGCCAGCAGTTACACGGGACAGGTTGGGCGATACTTC.

This chain connects TRBV30 to TRBJ2-3; the D gene is possibly TRBD1 (5 bases). The CDR3 consists of 13 residues. Germline lookup yields CDR1 GTSNPN and CDR2 SVGIG (reference sequence). The ends were cut back, 0 bases at V and 6 bases at J, with 10 bases in the middle. The CDR3 sequence is CAWSVQGYDTQYF. CDR3 DNA sequence: TGTGCCTGGAGTGTGCAGGGTTACGATACGCAGTATTTT.

Comments on this clone: This same CDR3 is encoded by further DNA sequences in the sample. This CDR3 is CASSTGTGNQPQHF. In DNA form, the CDR3 reads TGTGCCAGTAGTACAGGCACAGGCAATCAGCCCCAGCATTTT. The rearrangement uses TRBV19 and TRBJ1-5; D unclear. CDR1 and CDR2 from the germline V gene are LNHDA and SQIVND (reference sequence). The CDR3 has 14 residues. V was clipped by 4 bases and J by 2 bases, with 9 bases between them. The full variable domain, its missing parts supplied by reference TRBV19 and TRBJ1-5, is DGGITQSPKYLFRKEGQNVTLSCEQNLNHDAMYWYRQDPGQGLRLIYYSQIVNDFQKGDIAEGYSVSREKKESFPLTVTSAQKNPTAFYLCASSTGTGNQPQHFGDGTRLSIL.